The rows below give T cell receptor beta chains drawn from one sample of a study of post-analysis software for immune sequencing data. One entry per CDR3 protein results from TCRdb running MiXCR on the PCR reads. Of 650,000 to 900,000 distinct CDR3 sequences listed, around 46% are singletons. The specimen sequenced was blood. The receptors stem from a girl between 5 and 17 years old with multiple sclerosis. The CDR3 runs from the conserved cysteine through the conserved F or W. The order of the fields is D gene, J gene, clone size, V gene, CDR3 protein, CDR3 DNA. A D gene is named only where the DNA matches it firmly. Size is stated for part of the rows, as once, few or many counts, or as a class when the clone is expanded.

-,TRBJ1-1,once,TRBV6-6,CASSPLRNTEAFF,TGTGCCAGCAGCCCTCTGCGGAACACTGAAGCTTTCTTT
TRBD2,TRBJ2-6,-,TRBV11-2,CASSLDASGSLGGANVLTF,TGTGCCAGCAGCTTAGACGCTAGCGGGAGCTTAGGAGGGGCCAACGTCCTGACTTTC
-,TRBJ2-5,-,TRBV20-1,CSAIGPLPVQETQYF,TGCAGTGCTATAGGCCCACTTCCCGTCCAAGAGACCCAGTACTTC
-,TRBJ1-2,-,TRBV5-1,CASTQDYRGYGYTF,TGCGCCAGCACCCAGGACTACCGGGGGTATGGCTACACCTTC
-,TRBJ2-7,-,TRBV12-3/TRBV12-4,CASSHMVASRGFDEQYF,TGTGCCAGCAGCCACATGGTGGCTAGCAGGGGTTTCGACGAGCAGTACTTC
-,TRBJ1-4,many,TRBV28,CASSSDVGNEKLFF,TGTGCCAGCAGCTCGGACGTGGGGAATGAAAAACTGTTTTTT
-,TRBJ2-1,few,TRBV20-1,CSARDPPEQFF,TGCAGTGCTAGAGACCCCCCTGAGCAGTTCTTC
-,TRBJ2-4,-,TRBV7-2,CASSLEPMTLGEQYF,TGTGCCAGCAGCTTAGAGCCGATGACACTTGGGGAGCAGTACTTC
-,TRBJ2-5,few,TRBV20-1,CSARDLGLQLETQYF,TGCAGTGCTAGAGATCTGGGTCTCCAATTGGAGACCCAGTACTTC
-,TRBJ2-6,-,TRBV6-4,CASSVTVGANVLTF,TGTGCCAGCAGTGTAACAGTTGGGGCCAACGTCCTGACTTTC
-,TRBJ1-4,-,TRBV7-9,CASSLRTPQDEKLFF,TGTGCCAGCAGCTTACGGACACCTCAGGACGAAAAACTGTTTTTT
TRBD2,TRBJ2-1,few,TRBV7-9,CASSLVAGWGGNLDNEQFF,TGTGCCAGCAGCTTAGTGGCAGGGTGGGGGGGGAACTTGGACAATGAGCAGTTCTTC
TRBD2,TRBJ2-1,few,TRBV6-5,CASSYGTSGNNEQFF,TGTGCCAGCAGTTACGGGACTAGCGGGAACAATGAGCAGTTCTTC
-,TRBJ2-7,-,TRBV27,CASRLSWLADEQYF,TGTGCCAGCAGGCTATCATGGCTTGCCGACGAGCAGTACTTC
TRBD1,TRBJ2-1,-,TRBV20-1,CSAHRGTDEQFF,TGCAGTGCGCACAGGGGGACCGATGAGCAGTTCTTC
TRBD2,TRBJ2-1,few,TRBV4-2,CASSPGTSANNEQFF,TGTGCCAGCAGCCCCGGGACTAGCGCAAACAATGAGCAGTTCTTC
-,TRBJ2-5,few,TRBV9,CASSPEAGLETQYF,TGTGCCAGCAGCCCCGAGGCGGGGCTGGAGACCCAGTACTTC
TRBD2,TRBJ2-5,-,TRBV28,CASSPGLAWETQYF,TGTGCCAGCAGTCCCGGACTAGCTTGGGAGACCCAGTACTTC
TRBD2,TRBJ2-3,-,TRBV5-4,CASSLRLAGSADTQYF,TGTGCCAGCAGCCTCAGACTAGCGGGATCTGCAGATACGCAGTATTTT
-,TRBJ2-1,few,TRBV5-1,CASSLDPGATYNEQFF,TGCGCCAGCAGCTTGGATCCGGGGGCTACCTACAATGAGCAGTTCTTC
TRBD1,TRBJ2-1,-,TRBV6-6,CASSGPGQGLNNEQFF,TGTGCCAGCAGCGGTCCGGGACAGGGCCTTAACAATGAGCAGTTCTTC
TRBD1,TRBJ1-2,-,TRBV30,CAWSAGGASGYTF,TGTGCCTGGAGCGCAGGGGGCGCGTCTGGCTACACCTTC
TRBD2,TRBJ2-5,few,TRBV20-1,CSAKIQLAGGLGLQIQETQYF,TGCAGTGCTAAGATCCAACTAGCGGGAGGGCTAGGCCTACAAATCCAAGAGACCCAGTACTTC
-,TRBJ2-7,-,TRBV20-1,CSLGGVPTSYEQYF,TGCAGTTTAGGAGGGGTCCCCACCTCCTACGAGCAGTACTTC
TRBD2,TRBJ2-1,-,TRBV5-1,CASSLAQREWHEQFF,TGCGCCAGCAGCTTGGCGCAGCGGGAGTGGCATGAGCAGTTCTTC
TRBD1,TRBJ2-1,-,TRBV2,CASNSGQEFF,TGTGCCAGCAACTCGGGACAGGAGTTCTTC
-,TRBJ2-1,-,TRBV4-3,CASSQEVWNEQFF,TGCGCCAGCAGCCAAGAGGTTTGGAATGAGCAGTTCTTC
TRBD1,TRBJ2-7,few,TRBV12-3/TRBV12-4,CASSKTGTGIYEQYF,TGTGCCAGCAGTAAAACCGGGACAGGGATCTACGAGCAGTACTTC
-,TRBJ1-2,many,TRBV4-3,CASSPTPENYGYTF,TGCGCCAGCAGCCCGACCCCAGAGAACTATGGCTACACCTTC
TRBD2,TRBJ2-1,-,TRBV9,CASSVFPSAGGFNEQFF,TGTGCCAGCAGCGTATTCCCCTCGGCGGGAGGCTTCAATGAGCAGTTCTTC
TRBD2,TRBJ2-1,few,TRBV11-1,CASSFWLAGDYNEQFF,TGTGCCAGCAGCTTTTGGCTAGCGGGAGACTACAATGAGCAGTTCTTC
TRBD1,TRBJ2-7,-,TRBV7-9,CASQGAVYEQYF,TGTGCCAGCCAGGGGGCTGTGTACGAGCAGTACTTC
-,TRBJ1-2,-,TRBV15,CATSRGDGQLRYGYTF,TGTGCCACCAGCAGAGGGGACGGTCAACTTCGCTATGGCTACACCTTC
TRBD2,TRBJ2-1,-,TRBV2,CASIAGDSYNEQFF,TGTGCCAGCATAGCGGGAGATTCCTACAATGAGCAGTTCTTC
-,TRBJ2-3,once,TRBV7-2,CASSLARPTDTQYF,TGTGCCAGCAGCTTAGCAAGACCCACAGATACGCAGTATTTT